The next 12 T cell receptor beta chains were all read from a single sample in a study of shared clonotypes between healthy human individuals. CD8 cells classed as naive were CD45RO-negative and positively selected for CCR7, excluding terminally differentiated effector memory CD45RA+ cells. This table comes from immunoSEQ multiplex PCR, and its TCRdb copy is limited to in-frame clones, with some not included. The repertoire holds about 1,800,000 clones, roughly 94% seen once, with around 1.2% in the top ten. The sequencing input was naive CD8+ T cells sorted from blood. These receptors were taken from a young man in good health.

The V and J genes are TRBV27 and TRBJ2-7; TRBD2 might be the D (5 bases). The CDR3 has 9 residues. Per the germline V gene, CDR1 is MNHEY and CDR2 is SMNVEV (reference sequence). With 11 bases removed from V and 3 bases from J, the gap between germline ends came to 5 bases. Here the CDR3 DNA reads TGTGCCGCGGGCTACGAGCAGTACTTC. Protein sequence: CAAGYEQYF.

Of note for this clone: Other DNA variants within this sample encode the same CDR3. The chain joins TRBV9 to TRBJ2-7; 15 bases are shared with TRBD2. Germline CDR1 SGDLS, CDR2 YYNGEE. The CDR3 is 15 residues long. J gave up 4 bases and V 2 bases, and 1 base lay outside the gene matches. CDR3 region: CASSVGLAGGYEQYF. CDR3 sequence (DNA): TGTGCCAGCAGCGTCGGACTAGCGGGAGGGTACGAGCAGTACTTC.

The V and J genes are TRBV27 and TRBJ2-1, with 7 bases matching TRBD2. CDR3 length: 15 amino acids. V trimming: 7 bases; J trimming: 6 bases; junction bases outside the gene matches: 12. Germline assignment: CDR1 MNHEY and CDR2 SMNVEV (reference sequence). CDR3 sequence reads: CASTLIQGGGNEQFF. The CDR3 DNA reads TGTGCCAGCACCCTGATCCAGGGCGGGGGCAATGAGCAGTTCTTC.

J is TRBJ2-7 and V is TRBV5-6; D tentatively fits TRBD1 or TRBD2 (5 bases each). This CDR3 is built from 14 residues. The V gene lost 4 bases and the J gene lost 0 bases, with 11 bases spanning the gap. CDR1 is SGHDT and CDR2 is YYEEEE in the germline V gene. The CDR3 loop is CASSPGPYSYEQYF. In nucleotides, the CDR3 is TGTGCCAGCAGCCCGGGACCATACTCCTACGAGCAGTACTTC.

In this sample, this clone turned up once. V and J are TRBV27 and TRBJ1-1, with 10 bases lining up with TRBD1. The germline gives CDR1 MNHEY, CDR2 SMNVEV (reference sequence). V gave up 6 bases and J gave up 8 bases; unmatched junction bases: 12. The CDR3 consists of 15 residues. The CDR3 sequence is CASSWEGQGSAEAFF. Here the CDR3 DNA reads TGTGCCAGCAGCTGGGAGGGACAGGGGTCAGCAGAAGCTTTCTTT.

The chain carries TRBV27 and TRBJ1-2; possibly TRBD1 for D (6 bases). The CDR3 totals 14 residues. Germline lookup yields CDR1 MNHEY and CDR2 SMNVEV (reference sequence). V was pared by 2 bases and J by 8 bases, with 15 bases between. As DNA, the CDR3 is TGTGCCAGCAGTTTAGTTTTGGGGGCATGGGGCTACACCTTC. This encodes CASSLVLGAWGYTF.

V is TRBV7-9 and J is TRBJ1-6; D remains ambiguous. Germline V gene sequence: CDR1 SEHNR, CDR2 FQNEAQ (reference sequence). This CDR3 has 15 amino acids. Between the trimmed V and J ends, which lost 5 bases and 14 bases, there was a span of 22 bases. The CDR3 nucleotides are TGTGCCAGCAGCCCCCGAGAGGGAGTTTTTGGGGCCCTCCACTTT. It specifies CASSPREGVFGALHF.

The chain uses TRBV7-9 and TRBJ2-1; the match to TRBD1 covers 10 bases. V was pared by 1 base and J by 8 bases, with 5 bases of the junction left unmatched. This CDR3 is 15 amino acids long. Germline CDR1 SEHNR, CDR2 FQNEAQ (reference sequence). This CDR3 reads CASSLGQGARHEQFF. DNA of the CDR3: TGTGCCAGCAGCTTAGGACAGGGGGCTCGCCATGAGCAGTTCTTC.

As concerns this clone: Other DNA sequences in this sample translate to the same CDR3. V and J are TRBV27 and TRBJ2-2; D uncertain. CDR3 size: 12 residues. The ends were cut back, 9 bases at V and 4 bases at J, with 9 bases in the middle. Germline CDR1 reads MNHEY; CDR2 reads SMNVEV (reference sequence). In DNA form, the CDR3 reads TGTGCCAGTTCACTCATCACCGGGGAGCTGTTTTTT. It yields the protein CASSLITGELFF.

CDR3 nucleotides: TGTGCCAGCAGTGAAGCTCCTGACAGTAATGAAAAACTGTTTTTT. Translated: CASSEAPDSNEKLFF. The chain has TRBV6-1 and TRBJ1-4, with D possibly matching TRBD1 (5 bases). The length of the CDR3 is 15 residues. Germline V gives CDR1 MNHNS, CDR2 SASEGT. Deletions cut 0 bases from V and 4 bases from J, with 9 bases between.

The chain employs TRBV29-1 and TRBJ2-3; TRBD2 aligns across 7 bases. V shed 8 bases and J 0 bases; nucleotides not matched to a gene: 8. The germline V gene encodes CDR1 SQVTM and CDR2 ANQGSEA. The CDR3 contains 14 residues. The CDR3 sequence: CSSREGSSTDTQYF. For the CDR3, the DNA is TGCAGCTCTAGGGAGGGGTCTAGCACAGATACGCAGTATTTT.

V and J are TRBV29-1 and TRBJ2-1; 7 bases match TRBD1. This CDR3 spans 12 amino acids. V shed 5 bases and J 6 bases; nucleotides not matched to a gene: 4. The germline CDR1 and CDR2 sequences are SQVTM and ANQGSEA. CDR3: CSVMGQTNEQFF. CDR3 DNA sequence: TGCAGCGTTATGGGACAGACCAATGAGCAGTTCTTC.